By sample fraction, the clone carrying this T cell receptor beta chain is medium-sized (0.01 to 0.1%). The sample belongs to a study of tumor-infiltrating lymphocytes in primary liver carcinoma. TCR beta cDNA was reverse-transcribed from about 500 ng of total RNA. The reaction used a constant-region primer and ProtoScript II reverse transcriptase. Libraries covering TCR beta were generated through three nested multiplex PCR rounds (using a slightly modified ARM-PCR). Forward primers for TRBV1-TRBV30 and a C-beta reverse primer served the first two PCR rounds, at around 9 cycles each. TCRdb fed the multiplex PCR reads into MiXCR, producing one record per CDR3 protein. The sample holds fewer than 110,000 distinct CDR3 sequences, around 66% seen once. The study co-extracted DNA and RNA from 20-30 mg of unsorted bulk tissue. Histology found more than 75% viable tumor cells per sample. This CDR3 has 16 amino acids. The trim removed 5 bases at V and 0 bases at J, leaving 7 bases unmatched. Per the germline V gene, CDR1 is SGHAT and CDR2 is FQNNGV.

The clonotype comes from an older woman with primary liver carcinoma and hepatitis B virus infection. This rearrangement joins TRBV11-2 to TRBJ2-1; TRBD2 aligns across 7 bases. The sequencing input was liver tumor tissue from sampling region 2. Subset of the sample: tumor region T2, inferior pole. The CDR3 region has the DNA TGTGCCAGCAGCCCACGACTAGCCAGCTCCTACAATGAGCAGTTCTTC. Protein sequence: CASSPRLASSYNEQFF.